This T cell receptor (beta chain) was obtained from a study of blood T cell repertoires in COVID-19. On the study more broadly: Spain, Italy and the United States supplied samples that represented acute and convalescent COVID-19. In each case, the material was cDNA or gDNA derived from T cells, B-cell-depleted T cells, or PBMCs.

V was clipped by 6 bases and J by 0 bases, with 15 bases between them. The CDR3 has 16 residues. Germline-derived CDR1 and CDR2 are KGHSH and LQKENI. Original processing notes: Estimation of nucleated cell counts was performed using reference gene primer amplification. Generated by immunoSEQ multiplex PCR, the TCRdb table keeps only in-frame clones and is missing some. Clone size and V and J calls were adopted from that table, with D and trimming inferred from the DNA. Of almost 200,000 clones listed, 86% are singletons. The chain joins TRBV18 to TRBJ2-1; TRBD2 might be the D (6 bases). Material: peripheral blood. This sequence was found in a woman between 65 and 79 years old with acute or convalescent COVID-19. The CDR3 region has the DNA TGTGCCAGCTCTCTCTTAGCGGATAGCTCCTACAATGAGCAGTTCTTC. It encodes CASSLLADSSYNEQFF.